This T cell receptor (beta chain) was recovered during a study of cytomegalovirus exposure and HLA in healthy donors (TCRdb year 2017). Describing the broader study: An earlier analysis of some 550 of the donors reported approximately 300 Gb of sequence data and some 120 million unique TCR beta sequences from 150 million to 200 million T cells. Roughly 300 gigabases of sequencing data and 91 million or so unique TCR sequences made up an early release that covered fewer than 650 HLA-typed donors. Among the approximately 430 genotyped donors, approximately 77% belonged to the genetic ancestry cluster associated with self-reported Caucasian donors. The aim of the study was to test whether cataloging public T cell receptors could identify signatures of past pathogen exposure. The study profiled the T cell repertoires of about 640 subjects by immunosequencing and related them to cytomegalovirus serostatus. Besides the first cohort of 550 to 750 subjects, a separate validation cohort made up of over a hundred different subjects was used. To predict cytomegalovirus infection status, the study combined high-throughput TCR immunosequencing, statistical association of individual TCRs with disease status, and machine learning. A later analysis re-examined previously published TCR beta repertoires from just over 650 donors and added high-resolution HLA genotyping to investigate patterns of TCR occurrence. Rather than using new phenotypic data, the later analysis identified candidate immune exposures from TCR beta sequences and from how often those sequences occurred across donors. An earlier analysis of approximately 640 of the donors applied high-throughput TCR beta sequencing to assess whether each TCR beta V gene segment acted as functional or pseudogenic. Donor age, sex, ethnicity and CMV serostatus were compiled together with the repertoire data. A later genetic analysis used genome-wide SNP genotypes for 398 of the 666 donors, treating that subset as a discovery cohort. Every discovery cohort repertoire had been produced on one sequencing platform. Both class I and class II loci were covered by HLA typing, at four-digit resolution. Typing coverage differed by locus: A, B, C, DRB1 and DQB1 were typed in roughly 620-630 donors, DQA1 in 522, DPA1 in 600 to 610, and DPB1 in 400 to 480. Roughly 5 DR-DQ haplotypes were handled as single units for association and clustering, since linkage in the cohort was strong. Among 300 to 450 genotyped donors of the cohort, an average of approximately 240,000 unique TCR beta nucleotide sequences were sequenced per donor, roughly 18% of them non-productive. What the study reported, not specific to this receptor: Correlated functional status among segregating V segments might be attributable to linkage disequilibrium, but an unknown experimental factor could not be ruled out. It was suggested by the authors that the approach could potentially be generalized to other disease states and immunological phenotypes. A later analysis found that most CMV-associated TCR beta chains appeared HLA-restricted, with HLA associations seemingly driven largely by CMV exposure. A cluster of highly shared sequence variants was judged likely to be a technical artifact of the sequencing pipeline. An earlier analysis of approximately 530 of the donors showed that most TCR beta V segments appeared in productive rearrangements either about 87% or about 30% of the time, which broadly matched IMGT annotations. A later analysis associated about 17,000 TCR beta sequences with specific HLA alleles at a false discovery rate of 0.05. Several of the top co-occurrence clusters appeared to be linked to parvovirus B19, influenza, CMV and Epstein-Barr virus, according to a later analysis. A further reported finding was that TCR beta sequences accurately predicted the HLA-A and HLA-B alleles for most subjects in the first cohort. A few of the identified cytomegalovirus-associated TCR beta chains were confirmed in vitro to be specific for cytomegalovirus antigens. In this cohort, only TCR beta chains were sequenced, and detectable features were limited by the absence of alpha or paired-chain data. Compared with equally common non-associated chains, HLA-associated TCR beta chains in a later analysis were more clonally expanded and had lower generation probabilities. HLA typing was unavailable for some donors at each locus, so association tests used only the typed subset. Because counts were too low, roughly 16 rarely observed V segments, including chromosome 9 orphons, were left out of the earlier analysis of 587 of the donors. A later genetic analysis reported fewer N-insertions in productive TCRs among donors in an Asian-associated ancestry cluster than the approximately 670-donor mean. The 87-base-pair reads could not distinguish some IMGT-functional V segments, including TRBV6-2 and TRBV6-3, so those segments were excluded. The classifier was reported to diagnose cytomegalovirus status with high specificity and sensitivity in both the original cohort and the validation cohort. Across donors, most TCR sequences were observed very rarely, whereas some public TCRs were present in many individuals. The only immune exposure information available for the cohort was CMV serostatus. When HLA alleles, especially DR and DQ, strongly co-occurred, attributing TCR associations to individual alleles was difficult. Roughly uniform sequencing depth across donors was assumed in presence/absence analyses, although this assumption may not hold. In the study, 150 to 200 TCR beta chains were listed as associated with cytomegalovirus. A later analysis found that TCR association rates varied across HLA loci, with DRB1 alleles showing the most associated TCRs and HLA-C alleles the fewest. In a later genetic analysis, a missense DCLRE1C variant was associated with V-gene and J-gene trimming of TCR beta chains, and the association was replicated in an independent cohort.

The cohort consisted of 666 healthy bone marrow donors. At the time of sampling, all cohort members were nominally healthy, though unrecorded immune exposures were likely present. The donor tested CMV seronegative and was one of the 352 seronegative cohort members. A peripheral blood sample was collected from each donor, and TCR beta sequencing was performed on peripheral blood mononuclear cells. The Qiagen DNeasy Blood Extraction Kit was used to extract genomic DNA from the blood cell samples. This clone came up once. It has no known antigen specificity. No qualities accompany the bases; no much larger clone lies one base away. The germline V gene encodes CDR1 SEHNR and CDR2 FQNEAQ (reference sequence). The CDR3 runs 18 amino acids, cysteine and phenylalanine included. Only the CDR3 part of the read is kept: 54 bases, read in frame from the first base. At the junction V is shortened by 5 bases and J by 1 base; bases outside the gene matches: 15.

Receptor amplification or capture employed the immunoSEQ multiplex PCR assay. A mixture of 60 forward primers for TCR Vbeta segments and 13 reverse primers for TCR Jbeta segments was used in the multiplex PCR. The CDR3 region of rearranged TCR beta genes was amplified from genomic DNA by a multiplex PCR assay. The Illumina HiSeq System was used to sequence the amplified TCR beta libraries as 87-base-pair reads. The original methods were these. Across the 600 to 700 repertoires, a later analysis counted roughly 84 million unique TCR beta chains, 8.5 million to 12 million of which were shared by at least two donors. Raw reads were error-corrected and collapsed into unique sequences by a nearest-neighbor algorithm in which closely related sequences were merged to remove PCR and sequencing errors. To assign V, D and J gene segments, CDR3 sequences were aligned to IMGT reference sequences. For a sequence to be retained, at least a six-nucleotide match to both a V gene segment and a J gene segment was required. Rearrangements were classified as productive when the CDR3 lacked stop codons and remained in frame with V and J, and all other rearrangements were classified as non-productive. Following IMGT convention, CDR3 was defined as the stretch from the second conserved V-encoded cysteine to the conserved J-encoded phenylalanine. The earlier analysis of around 640 of the donors excluded sequences that lacked an unambiguous match to a single V gene segment. An earlier analysis of a few hundred of the donors called V segments functional above 56.7% productive rearrangements and segregating when the between-donor standard deviation exceeded 5%. A statistical classification framework was developed to diagnose cytomegalovirus status using the catalog of TCR beta chain sequences. In a later analysis, TCR nucleotide sequences were compared against IMGT/GENE-DB human TR gene sequences so that V and J genes could be assigned. In a later analysis, CDR3 sequences and most-parsimonious VDJ recombination scenarios were assigned using the TCRdist pipeline. In a later analysis, every TCR beta chain was defined by the combination of its CDR3 amino acid sequence and its V-gene family, and reads without a unique V-gene family were dropped. To address suspected cross-contamination and a sequencing artifact, a later analysis removed 592 highly shared, low-generation-probability nucleotide sequences. In a later analysis, a clonal expansion index was calculated for each public chain from normalized within-repertoire ranks of inferred template counts. In a later analysis, generation probabilities were computed using a VDJ recombination model fitted to out-of-frame rearrangements, and the results were checked against IGoR. In a later analysis, TCR-TCR, TCR-HLA and TCR-CMV co-occurrence was scored with hypergeometric tests, and a repertoire-size bias correction was applied to TCR pairs. To estimate false discovery rates, a later analysis permuted the HLA or CMV assignments 20 times. In a later analysis, co-occurring TCRs were grouped with DBSCAN, and TCRdist sequence similarity was added when clustering was performed within HLA-allele-positive subsets. For co-occurrence clustering, repertoires with fewer than 30,000 or more than 120,000 public chains were excluded, along with roughly 5 repertoires with anomalous nucleotide sharing. TCRdb took over this immuneACCESS table, retaining in-frame rearrangements with V and J assigned. Such tables are incomplete; in checked studies, under half of the missing clones stem from an unresolved V gene, and the remainder is unexplained. V and J calls and clone size are given by that table; D and trimming were obtained from the DNA. The sample has over 150,000 clones on record, under 90% of them singletons. Of the sample, 4.8% falls within the top ten clones.

Recombination joined TRBV7-9 with TRBJ2-3; 7 central bases correspond to TRBD1. Sequencing used PBMCs. The TCR originated in a young man in good health and CMV-seronegative. The DNA reads TGTGCCAGCAGCCCCCTGACAGGGCAGCGATCGGGCACAGATACGCAGTATTTT. Translation gives CASSPLTGQRSGTDTQYF.